This TCR beta chain was sequenced for a study of cytomegalovirus exposure and HLA in healthy donors. General study results and limits: In vitro experiments confirmed that three CMV-associated chains were specific for CMV antigens. It was 164 TCR beta chains that were listed as cytomegalovirus-associated.

Clones were read by immunoSEQ multiplex PCR, and TCRdb kept only the in-frame ones, dropping some. Here the sample spans 250,000 or so clones, more than 75% being singletons. The donors were part of the validation cohort of fewer than 150 subjects. That cohort was separate from the first cohort, which comprised about 730 subjects. In regard to this clone: Its antigen is undetermined.

The CDR3 extends over 18 amino acids. Germline lookup yields CDR1 SGHNT and CDR2 YYREEE (reference sequence). V shed 2 bases, J shed 3 bases, and the junction held 10 bases outside the gene matches. This clonotype was obtained from a man in his late teens or twenties in good health and CMV-seropositive. This chain connects TRBV5-4 to TRBJ2-6; TRBD1 aligns across 8 bases. Sequencing was carried out using PBMCs. This chain's CDR3 is CASSFSPGGAFGANVLTF. The DNA of the CDR3 is TGTGCCAGCAGCTTTTCTCCAGGGGGCGCGTTTGGGGCCAACGTCCTGACTTTC.